The entry below describes one T cell receptor (beta chain). The sample comes from a study of PD-L1 blockade in urothelial cancer. Overall study: The year 2014 saw patients start atezolizumab, 1,200 mg intravenously every 3 weeks. Males with bladder-origin urothelial cancer constituted about 90% of the 29 patients. Blood was analyzed 3 weeks (second dose) and 6 weeks after treatment start.

This CDR3 has 13 residues. Germline V CDR1 and CDR2: MGHRA, YSYEKL. V lost 2 bases to trimming and J lost 2 bases, with 7 bases between them. Each PCR reaction had synthetic TCR analog templates spiked into it. Only in-frame clones appear in the TCRdb table, and some are missing; sequencing was by immunoSEQ multiplex PCR. There are about 84,000 clones in the sample; 82% occur only once, and 8% to 10% lies in the top ten. The receptor was isolated from a man in his 70s with urothelial cancer. This chain joins TRBV4-1 and TRBJ2-7, with a possible D match to TRBD2 (5 bases). The starting material was PBMCs, obtained around atezolizumab (anti-PD-L1) treatment. The CDR3: CASSQTEAYEQYF. CDR3 bases: TGCGCCAGCAGCCAAACGGAGGCCTACGAGCAGTACTTC.